This T cell receptor (beta chain) was identified in a study of blood T cell repertoires in COVID-19. On the study more broadly: PBMCs, B-cell-depleted T cells, or T cells provided the cDNA or gDNA that made up the material.

Profiled with immunoSEQ multiplex PCR; TCRdb holds only in-frame clones, not every one. The table records 50,000 to 60,000 clones, 70% to 90% of them present only once. This CDR3 contains 14 residues. V was clipped by 3 bases and J by 0 bases, with 7 bases between them. Germline CDR1 LNHNV, CDR2 YYDKDF (reference sequence). This chain uses TRBV15 with TRBJ2-3; D is possibly TRBD2 (6 bases). Sequences were obtained from peripheral blood. This receptor was obtained from a human donor in a cohort sampled during active COVID-19. The CDR3 coding sequence is TGTGCCACCAGCAGGGGACTCAGCACAGATACGCAGTATTTT. Amino acids: CATSRGLSTDTQYF.